Following are 28 T cell receptor beta chains from one sample sequenced in a study of T cell responses to AZD1222 COVID-19 vaccine. The method was immunoSEQ multiplex PCR; TCRdb's version includes in-frame clones alone and lacks a portion of them. The sample lists 97,000 or so clones; approximately 91% were seen once. The sample here was peripheral blood, taken 28 days after the second AZD1222 dose. The receptors here all came from an adult who received the AZD1222 COVID-19 vaccine.

The chain is built from TRBV18 and TRBJ2-1, with D possibly called TRBD1 or TRBD2 (5 bases each). The CDR3 covers 14 residues. The germline V gene encodes CDR1 KGHSH and CDR2 LQKENI. V was pared by 6 bases and J by 5 bases, with 14 bases between. CDR3 bases: TGTGCCAGCTCTCCCGGGACGGAGAACAATGAGCAGTTCTTC. Translated, it gives CASSPGTENNEQFF.

The chain combines TRBV5-1 with TRBJ2-1; 12 bases align to TRBD2. Unmatched junction bases numbered 4, after V lost 0 bases and J lost 6 bases. The CDR3 runs to 16 residues. Germline V gives CDR1 SGHRS, CDR2 YFSETQ. The CDR3 loop is CASSLAWTSGINEQFF. CDR3 nucleotides: TGCGCCAGCAGCTTGGCATGGACTAGCGGGATCAATGAGCAGTTCTTC.

This rearrangement joins TRBV28 to TRBJ1-5; D ambiguous. V was clipped by 7 bases and J by 6 bases, with 10 bases between them. Germline assignment: CDR1 MDHEN and CDR2 SYDVKM. The CDR3 runs 12 residues. The CDR3 DNA sequence: TGTGCCAGCACCTACGAGGGTCAGCCCCAGCATTTT. It specifies CASTYEGQPQHF.

J is TRBJ1-2 and V is TRBV27; D remains unclear. CDR3 length: 15 amino acids. The germline gives CDR1 MNHEY, CDR2 SMNVEV (reference sequence). V was clipped by 3 bases and J by 0 bases, with 11 bases between them. CDR3 in DNA: TGTGCCAGCAGTTTCCGGAGGGTAGCTAACTATGGCTACACCTTC. Protein: CASSFRRVANYGYTF.

This clone has only one observation. The chain couples TRBV3-1 (or the pseudogene TRBV3-2) to TRBJ2-5; the D is unclear. The germline V gene has CDR1 LGHDT and CDR2 YNNKEL (reference sequence). The CDR3 extends over 13 amino acids. Trimming took 0 bases from V and 5 from J, leaving 7 bases between them. The CDR3 nucleotides are TGTGCCAGCAGCCAAGATGAAAGGGAGACCCAGTACTTC. Protein: CASSQDERETQYF.

The chain employs TRBV24-1 and TRBJ2-1; 10 nucleotides match TRBD2. The germline V gene encodes CDR1 KGHDR and CDR2 SFDVKD. Germline trimming cut 4 bases from V and 0 bases from J; bases unmatched to any gene: 11. The CDR3 has 19 amino acids. The CDR3 loop is CATSDSWEREGVSYNEQFF. The CDR3 nucleotides read TGTGCCACCAGTGACTCCTGGGAGCGGGAGGGAGTCTCCTACAATGAGCAGTTCTTC.

Only one count was recorded for this clone. The rearrangement links TRBV7-8 to TRBJ1-4; D unresolved. CDR1 SGHVS and CDR2 FQNEAQ come from the germline V gene. Trimming left V 4 bases short and J 1 base short, with 7 bases between. The CDR3 runs 14 residues. The CDR3 DNA reads as TGTGCCAGCAGCTCTACGGAAACTAATGAAAAACTGTTTTTT. Protein: CASSSTETNEKLFF. Full variable domain (missing parts from reference TRBV7-8 and TRBJ1-4): GAGVSQSPRYKVAKRGQDVALRCDPISGHVSLFWYQQALGQGPEFLTYFQNEAQLDKSGLPSDRFFAERPEGSVSTLKIQRTQQEDSAVYLCASSSTETNEKLFFGSGTQLSVL.

This clone was seen a single time. The chain uses TRBV19 and TRBJ1-5, with D possibly being TRBD1 (5 bases). The CDR3 covers 15 residues. Between the trimmed V and J ends, which lost 3 bases and 5 bases, there was a span of 14 bases. Germline assignment: CDR1 LNHDA and CDR2 SQIVND (reference sequence). In DNA form, the CDR3 reads TGTGCCAGTAGTATCGGAAGGGGCTCCCATCAGCCCCAGCATTTT. This sequence encodes CASSIGRGSHQPQHF.

V and J are TRBV18 and TRBJ2-7; 8 positions match TRBD2. The CDR3 contains 18 residues. Germline-derived CDR1 and CDR2 are KGHSH and LQKENI. With 0 bases clipped from V and 2 bases from J, the junction kept 12 bases outside the gene matches. The CDR3 loop reads CASSPPGGSGIGAYEQYF. The CDR3 nucleotides read TGTGCCAGCTCACCACCGGGGGGTAGCGGGATCGGGGCCTACGAGCAGTACTTC.

The chain combines TRBV12-3 or TRBV12-4 with TRBJ1-1, with a tentative D call TRBD1 (5 bases). CDR3 size: 13 residues. Trimming removed 7 bases from V and 2 bases from J, with 11 bases in between. The CDR3 coding sequence is TGTGCCAGCACCCGGGACCATAACACTGAAGCTTTCTTT. Amino acids: CASTRDHNTEAFF.

The rearrangement uses TRBV2 and TRBJ2-3; D is possibly TRBD1 or TRBD2 (6 bases each). The V gene lost 2 bases and the J gene lost 2 bases, with 8 bases spanning the gap. The CDR3 loop spans 14 amino acids. CDR1 and CDR2 from the germline V gene are SNHLY and FYNNEI. As DNA, the CDR3 is TGTGCCAGCAGTGAATGGGGGGCCACAGATACGCAGTATTTT. This encodes CASSEWGATDTQYF.

The chain recombines TRBV6-5 with TRBJ2-7; 9 positions match TRBD2. The J segment lost 5 bases and the V segment lost 5 bases, leaving 4 bases of the junction unmatched. The V gene's germline CDR1 is MNHEY and CDR2 SVGAGI. The CDR3 has 13 amino acids. The CDR3 bases are TGTGCCAGCAGTACACTAGCGGGTAACGAGCAGTACTTC. Its protein is CASSTLAGNEQYF.

The chain couples TRBV4-2 to TRBJ1-2; D call uncertain. Trimming removed 5 bases at V and 6 bases at J, with 16 bases between. Per germline, CDR1 LGHNA and CDR2 YNFKEQ. This CDR3 spans 14 amino acids. The CDR3, as DNA: TGTGCCAGCAGCTTTACGACGGCGGCCGATGGCTACACCTTC. It translates to CASSFTTAADGYTF.

The rearrangement uses TRBV6-5 and TRBJ1-3; weak D call: TRBD1 (5 bases). This CDR3 has 14 residues. Germline loops: CDR1 MNHEY, CDR2 SVGAGI. Trimming cost V 8 bases and J 0 bases, with 11 bases left between them. The CDR3 DNA reads as TGTGCCAGCGGGGGGGGACTCTCTGGAAACACCATATATTTT. Its protein product is CASGGGLSGNTIYF.

V is TRBV4-3 and J is TRBJ1-2, with D perhaps TRBD1 (6 bases). The germline CDR1 and CDR2 sequences are LGHNA and YSLEER. With 0 bases removed from V and 6 bases from J, the gap between germline ends came to 14 bases. The CDR3 covers 15 residues. For the CDR3, the DNA is TGCGCCAGCAGCCAAGATAGTGGGGAGGGGGATGGCTACACCTTC. The encoded protein is CASSQDSGEGDGYTF.

The rearrangement joins TRBV6-5 to TRBJ2-5; 11 nucleotides match TRBD1. V lost 4 bases to trimming and J lost 4 bases; unmatched junction nucleotides: 5. This CDR3 comprises 15 residues. The germline gives CDR1 MNHEY, CDR2 SVGAGI. CDR3 amino acids: CASSSPDRGPETQYF. The CDR3 DNA reads TGTGCCAGCAGTTCCCCGGACAGGGGGCCAGAGACCCAGTACTTC.

CDR3 protein: CASSLGQGGTGELFF. The CDR3 nucleotides read TGTGCCAGCAGCTTAGGGCAGGGAGGCACCGGGGAGCTGTTTTTT. This chain links TRBV5-4 with TRBJ2-2; possible D gene TRBD2, 6 bases. V lost 2 bases and J lost 4, with 12 bases in between. The germline V gene encodes CDR1 SGHNT and CDR2 YYREEE (reference sequence). The CDR3 runs 15 residues.

The genes are TRBV6-5 and TRBJ1-3; no clear D. The germline gives CDR1 MNHEY, CDR2 SVGAGI. With 6 bases removed from V and 6 bases from J, the gap between germline ends came to 9 bases. The CDR3 has 12 amino acids. The CDR3 here is CASRGPENTIYF. CDR3 DNA sequence: TGTGCCAGCAGGGGCCCCGAAAACACCATATATTTT.

The gene calls are TRBV6-5 and TRBJ2-1; 8 bases are a match to TRBD2. In germline, CDR1 is MNHEY, CDR2 SVGAGI. There are 14 residues in the CDR3. After removal of 7 bases from V and 4 bases from J, the junction contained 6 bases not matched to a gene. In DNA, the CDR3 is TGTGCCAGCAAACCGGGACTAGGGTACAATGAGCAGTTCTTC. It yields the protein CASKPGLGYNEQFF.

V is TRBV25-1 and J is TRBJ2-1; TRBD2 matches at 7 bases. Germline V gene sequence: CDR1 MGHDK, CDR2 SYGVNS. The CDR3 extends over 17 amino acids. V lost 8 bases, J lost 0 bases, and 13 bases stayed unmatched. The CDR3 loop is CASAGTSAPSSYNEQFF. As DNA, the CDR3 is TGTGCCAGCGCCGGAACTAGCGCCCCCAGCTCCTACAATGAGCAGTTCTTC.

This clone was seen just once. This chain joins TRBV5-1 and TRBJ1-4, with 10 bases matching TRBD1. The CDR3 loop spans 15 amino acids. Germline V gives CDR1 SGHRS, CDR2 YFSETQ. J was trimmed by 7 bases and V by 5 bases; bases with no gene match: 8. Here the CDR3 DNA reads TGCGCCAGCAGTTCTACCGGGACAGGGGTTGAAAAACTGTTTTTT. As protein: CASSSTGTGVEKLFF.

This clone was detected once. J is TRBJ1-2 and V is TRBV7-9; D unresolved. This CDR3 spans 11 amino acids. Trimming took off 3 bases at V and 8 bases at J, with 7 bases between the two ends. Germline assignment: CDR1 SEHNR and CDR2 FQNEAQ (reference sequence). Here the CDR3 reads CASSFGSGYTF. The CDR3 DNA is TGTGCCAGCAGCTTCGGATCCGGCTACACCTTC.

Points on this clone: Distinct nucleotide sequences in the sample also encode this CDR3. The CDR3 bases are TGTGCCAGCAGCCCAGGGGGGAACACTGAAGCTTTCTTT. Its translation is CASSPGGNTEAFF. The J gene is TRBJ1-1, the V gene TRBV12-3 or TRBV12-4; 7 bases match TRBD1. J was trimmed by 1 base and V by 6 bases; bases with no gene match: 2. The CDR3 length is 13 residues.

The V call is TRBV28, the J call TRBJ2-1; the D is unclear. This CDR3 is built from 15 residues. Germline CDR1 is MDHEN and CDR2 is SYDVKM. The V end lost 2 bases, the J end lost 0 bases, and 8 bases lay between the germline ends. CDR3 in DNA: TGTGCCAGCAGTTTAGCCACCTTCTCCTACAATGAGCAGTTCTTC. Translation gives CASSLATFSYNEQFF.

The rearrangement links TRBV2 to TRBJ1-5, with 8 bases lining up with TRBD1. Germline V lookup: CDR1 SNHLY, CDR2 FYNNEI. CDR3 length: 16 residues. V gave up 2 bases and J gave up 1 base; unmatched junction bases: 4. CDR3 amino acids: CASSETGGSSNQPQHF. DNA for the CDR3: TGTGCCAGCAGTGAAACAGGGGGGTCCAGCAATCAGCCCCAGCATTTT.

The J gene is TRBJ1-5, the V gene TRBV3-1 (or the pseudogene TRBV3-2); 10 bases agree with TRBD1. Germline trimming cut 4 bases from V and 4 bases from J; bases unmatched to any gene: 1. CDR3 length: 14 residues. Germline CDR1 is LGHDT and CDR2 is YNNKEL (reference sequence). DNA for the CDR3: TGTGCCAGCAGCCGGACAGGGGGGAATCAGCCCCAGCATTTT. Amino acid sequence: CASSRTGGNQPQHF.

J is TRBJ1-1 and V is TRBV19, with D possibly TRBD1 on 6 matching bases. Germline V gene sequence: CDR1 LNHDA, CDR2 SQIVND (reference sequence). The CDR3 length is 12 residues. V lost 5 bases and J lost 6, with 10 bases in between. This chain's CDR3 is CASSEGGPEAFF. The CDR3 coding sequence is TGTGCCAGTAGTGAGGGGGGGCCTGAAGCTTTCTTT.

This rearrangement joins TRBV27 to TRBJ1-4; maybe TRBD1 (6 bases). V was cut by 5 bases and J by 3 bases, with 13 bases left in between. In germline, CDR1 is MNHEY, CDR2 SMNVEV (reference sequence). This CDR3 spans 15 amino acids. The DNA for the CDR3 is TGTGCCAGCAGTGAAAGAGGGACATCTAATGAAAAACTGTTTTTT. Translation gives CASSERGTSNEKLFF.